This passage covers 8 T cell receptor beta chains from one sample sequenced in a study of blood T cell repertoires in COVID-19. TCRdb keeps only in-frame clones here, not all; method: immunoSEQ multiplex PCR. The sample consists of hundreds of thousands of clones, 86% of them appearing once. The specimen was peripheral blood. The receptors shown here come from a woman aged 25-40 years with active or convalescent COVID-19.

This chain joins TRBV19 and TRBJ1-2; 7 bases are a match to TRBD1. Germline V gene lookup returns CDR1 LNHDA and CDR2 SQIVND (reference sequence). CDR3 length: 14 residues. Trimming took 3 bases from V and 3 from J; bases not matched to a gene: 4. This chain's CDR3 is CASSISTGHYGYTF. The CDR3 DNA reads TGTGCCAGTAGTATTTCGACAGGGCACTATGGCTACACCTTC.

This chain joins TRBV5-6 and TRBJ1-6; perhaps TRBD1 as D (6 bases). In germline, CDR1 is SGHDT, CDR2 YYEEEE. V lost 4 bases to trimming and J lost 0 bases, with 14 bases between them. The CDR3 totals 17 residues. CDR3 bases: TGTGCCAGCAGCCCACGACAGGCCGCCTCCTATAATTCACCCCTCCACTTT. It yields the protein CASSPRQAASYNSPLHF.

The rearrangement joins TRBV30 to TRBJ1-6; 11 bases match TRBD1. The germline gives CDR1 GTSNPN, CDR2 SVGIG (reference sequence). There are 14 residues in the CDR3. The ends lost 4 bases at V and 10 bases at J; junction bases unmatched: 6. CDR3 in amino acids: CAWTRDRGGSPLHF. The CDR3, as DNA: TGTGCCTGGACCAGGGACAGGGGGGGATCACCCCTCCACTTT.

This clone was detected a few times. The chain couples TRBV9 to TRBJ2-5; TRBD2 might be the D (5 bases). Deletions cut 0 bases from V and 2 bases from J, with 14 bases between. CDR1 is SGDLS and CDR2 is YYNGEE in the germline V gene. This CDR3 is built from 16 residues. In DNA, the CDR3 is TGTGCCAGCAGCGTAGGTCCAGCGGACTTACAAGAGACCCAGTACTTC. Translation gives CASSVGPADLQETQYF.

This chain links TRBV2 with TRBJ2-7; 9 bases are shared with TRBD2. Looked up from germline, CDR1 is SNHLY and CDR2 is FYNNEI. The length of the CDR3 is 13 residues. Trimming cost V 3 bases and J 11 bases; bases outside gene matches: 8. As DNA, the CDR3 is TGTGCCAGCAGTGAGGCTAGCGGGGAGCCTAAGTACTTC. Its translation is CASSEASGEPKYF.

The V and J genes are TRBV5-1 and TRBJ2-5; 12 nucleotides agree with TRBD2. There are 15 residues in the CDR3. Germline CDR1 SGHRS, CDR2 YFSETQ. V gave up 0 bases and J gave up 5 bases; unmatched junction bases: 2. CDR3 DNA: TGCGCCAGCAGCTTGGGACTAGCGGGAGTGGAGACCCAGTACTTC. This codes for CASSLGLAGVETQYF. Full variable domain (rest looked up from reference TRBV5-1 and TRBJ2-5): KAGVTQTPRYLIKTRGQQVTLSCSPISGHRSVSWYQQTPGQGLQFLFEYFSETQRNKGNFPGRFSGRQFSNSRSEMNVSTLELGDSALYLCASSLGLAGVETQYFGPGTRLLVL.

The J gene is TRBJ2-6, the V gene TRBV3-1 (or the pseudogene TRBV3-2); TRBD2 might be the D (5 bases). Trimming removed 5 bases from V and 0 bases from J, with 14 bases in between. The CDR3 runs 17 residues. The germline V gene has CDR1 LGHDT and CDR2 YNNKEL (reference sequence). CDR3 sequence: CASSSRTASSGANVLTF. CDR3 sequence (DNA): TGTGCCAGCAGCTCGCGGACTGCTTCCTCTGGGGCCAACGTCCTGACTTTC.

This clone was observed a single time. The chain uses TRBV5-1 and TRBJ2-1, with 7 nucleotides matching TRBD2. With 0 bases clipped from V and 2 bases from J, the junction kept 8 bases outside the gene matches. CDR1 SGHRS and CDR2 YFSETQ come from the germline V gene. The CDR3 sequence is 17 residues long. The CDR3 sequence: CASSLEGSGAAYNEQFF. CDR3 nucleotide sequence: TGCGCCAGCAGCTTGGAGGGGAGCGGGGCCGCCTACAATGAGCAGTTCTTC.